The 18 T cell receptor beta chains presented below share a single source sample, sequenced in a study of blood T cell repertoires in COVID-19. Sequencing used immunoSEQ multiplex PCR; TCRdb keeps in-frame clones, though not all of them. The sample carries about 150,000 clones, around four fifths recorded once. Sequenced material: peripheral blood. The origin of the receptors is a man between 65 and 85 years old with acute or convalescent COVID-19.

This chain uses TRBV5-8 with TRBJ1-6, with D hard to call. Looked up from germline, CDR1 is SGHTS and CDR2 is YDEGEE. CDR3 size: 15 residues. Trimming removed 7 bases from V and 0 bases from J, with 11 bases in between. CDR3: CASHEGNSYNSPLHF. CDR3 coding DNA: TGTGCCAGCCACGAGGGAAACTCCTATAATTCACCCCTCCACTTT.

This chain joins TRBV5-1 and TRBJ1-1; tentatively, D is TRBD1 (5 bases). Per the germline V gene, CDR1 is SGHRS and CDR2 is YFSETQ. The CDR3 is made up of 16 amino acids. V lost 4 bases and J lost 0, with 16 bases in between. CDR3: CASSPSSRAMNTEAFF. As DNA, the CDR3 is TGCGCCAGCAGCCCGTCCAGCAGGGCCATGAACACTGAAGCTTTCTTT.

The chain uses TRBV6-6 and TRBJ2-3; 7 nucleotides agree with TRBD1. The V segment lost 0 bases and the J segment 2 bases; nucleotides outside the gene matches: 2. The CDR3 is 15 amino acids. Germline lookup yields CDR1 MNHNY and CDR2 SVGAGI (reference sequence). The CDR3 nucleotides are TGTGCCAGCAGTTACTCGGGACAGTACACAGATACGCAGTATTTT. The encoded protein is CASSYSGQYTDTQYF.

This chain links TRBV15 with TRBJ2-3, with 7 nucleotides matching TRBD1. CDR3 length: 14 residues. The V and J ends lost 1 base and 4 bases, in that order; junction bases with no gene match: 2. The V gene's germline CDR1 is LNHNV and CDR2 YYDKDF (reference sequence). CDR3 loop: CATSRAQGADTQYF. DNA for the CDR3: TGTGCCACCAGCAGAGCCCAGGGGGCAGATACGCAGTATTTT.

This chain joins TRBV10-2 and TRBJ2-7, with 10 bases aligning to TRBD2. CDR1 is WSHSY, CDR2 SAAADI, per germline. The CDR3 sequence is 13 residues long. With 6 bases clipped from V and 1 base from J, the junction kept 0 bases outside the gene matches. CDR3 region: CASRTSGSYEQYF. The CDR3 DNA sequence: TGCGCCAGCAGGACTAGCGGGTCCTACGAGCAGTACTTC.

The chain recombines TRBV5-1 with TRBJ2-5, with 8 positions matching TRBD1. The CDR3 is 16 amino acids. The germline CDR1 and CDR2 sequences are SGHRS and YFSETQ. Trimming removed 4 bases from V and 4 bases from J; junction bases left unmatched: 12. The DNA for the CDR3 is TGCGCCAGCAGCCCGACAGGGGTTGGAGGGGTAGAGACCCAGTACTTC. This sequence encodes CASSPTGVGGVETQYF.

The chain joins TRBV2 to TRBJ1-4; no clear D. In germline, CDR1 is SNHLY, CDR2 FYNNEI. The CDR3 totals 16 residues. V shed 6 bases and J shed 0 bases, with 14 bases lying between them. The chain's CDR3 is CASSRTVGATNEKLFF. Written as DNA, the CDR3 is TGTGCCAGCAGCCGGACTGTTGGTGCAACTAATGAAAAACTGTTTTTT.

The V call is TRBV10-1, the J call TRBJ1-6, with D hard to call. The CDR3 totals 10 residues. Trimming pared 9 bases from V and 10 bases from J, leaving 7 bases between. CDR1 is WNHNN, CDR2 SYGVQD, per germline (reference sequence). DNA for the CDR3: TGCGCCAGTCTAGGATCACCCCTCCACTTT. It translates to CASLGSPLHF.

This rearrangement joins TRBV27 to TRBJ2-2; D might be TRBD2 (6 bases). The CDR3 has 15 residues. From germline, CDR1 is MNHEY and CDR2 SMNVEV (reference sequence). The V gene lost 2 bases and the J gene lost 6 bases, with 13 bases spanning the gap. CDR3 in amino acids: CASSLGGVLAGELFF. The CDR3, as DNA: TGTGCCAGCAGTTTAGGAGGGGTTTTGGCCGGGGAGCTGTTTTTT.

The J gene is TRBJ2-7, the V gene TRBV27; tentatively, D is TRBD2 (6 bases). CDR1 is MNHEY, CDR2 SMNVEV, per germline (reference sequence). The germline V and J ends were trimmed by 3 bases and 0 bases, with 12 bases remaining between them. The length of the CDR3 is 15 residues. As DNA, the CDR3 is TGTGCCAGCAGTTTCTCGGCTAGCGTCTCCTACGAGCAGTACTTC. Protein sequence: CASSFSASVSYEQYF.

V usage is TRBV19 and J usage is TRBJ1-1; D may be TRBD1 (6 bases). Between the trimmed V and J ends, which lost 1 base and 4 bases, there was a span of 13 bases. This CDR3 comprises 15 residues. Germline values: CDR1 LNHDA, CDR2 SQIVND (reference sequence). In DNA form, the CDR3 reads TGTGCCAGTAGTATAGCGGGGACAAGGATCACTGAAGCTTTCTTT. The encoded protein is CASSIAGTRITEAFF.

The chain couples TRBV7-9 to TRBJ2-5; D perhaps matches TRBD1 (6 bases). Per germline, CDR1 SEHNR and CDR2 FQNEAQ (reference sequence). This CDR3 region has 15 residues. V was shortened by 7 bases and J by 1 base, with 16 bases between the two germline ends. CDR3 residues: CASTLLSDSQETQYF. As DNA, the CDR3 is TGTGCCAGCACCCTACTCTCGGACAGCCAAGAGACCCAGTACTTC.

This chain uses TRBV4-1 with TRBJ2-1; TRBD2 matches 7 bases. The CDR3 loop spans 16 amino acids. Germline CDR1 is MGHRA and CDR2 is YSYEKL. The J segment lost 3 bases and the V segment lost 0 bases, leaving 5 bases of the junction unmatched. The DNA for the CDR3 is TGCGCCAGCAGCCAAGACCCTAGCGGTAACTACAATGAGCAGTTCTTC. Translating it yields CASSQDPSGNYNEQFF.

This clone was picked up a small number of times. The chain joins TRBV6-5 to TRBJ1-3; TRBD1 matches at 9 bases. V trimming: 7 bases; J trimming: 4 bases; junction bases outside the gene matches: 8. This CDR3 comprises 15 residues. Germline V lookup: CDR1 MNHEY, CDR2 SVGAGI. CDR3 bases: TGTGCCAGCACCAACGGGGGGACAGGGGGAAACACCATATATTTT. It specifies CASTNGGTGGNTIYF.

The chain joins TRBV9 to TRBJ2-3, with 8 bases identical to TRBD2. The junction had 6 bases not matched to a gene; V was cut back by 3 bases and J by 3 bases. CDR3 size: 15 residues. Germline CDR1 and CDR2: SGDLS and YYNGEE. CDR3 region: CASSGPRGGTDTQYF. CDR3 bases: TGTGCCAGCAGCGGACCTCGGGGGGGGACAGATACGCAGTATTTT.

The rearrangement links TRBV28 to TRBJ1-6; D perhaps matches TRBD1 (5 bases). This CDR3 has 15 amino acids. V lost 4 bases to trimming and J lost 9 bases, with 16 bases between them. Germline lookup yields CDR1 MDHEN and CDR2 SYDVKM. The CDR3 region has the DNA TGTGCCAGCAGTTCCATAGACAGACCCCTTTCACCCCTCCACTTT. This translates into CASSSIDRPLSPLHF.

V is TRBV7-8 and J is TRBJ1-1; D unclear. The germline V gene encodes CDR1 SGHVS and CDR2 FQNEAQ. The CDR3 sequence is 16 residues long. Trimming cost V 1 base and J 4 bases, with 16 bases left between them. The CDR3 DNA follows: TGTGCCAGCAGCTTAGTTGCTGGCTTGGGAGGCACTGAAGCTTTCTTT. It codes for CASSLVAGLGGTEAFF.

The chain has TRBV5-4 and TRBJ2-1; D call uncertain. CDR3 length: 15 amino acids. With 4 bases removed from V and 0 bases from J, the gap between germline ends came to 11 bases. CDR1 SGHNT and CDR2 YYREEE come from the germline V gene (reference sequence). As DNA, the CDR3 is TGTGCCAGCAGCAGAGCAACGGGCTCCTACAATGAGCAGTTCTTC. This translates into CASSRATGSYNEQFF.